This paragraph reports one TCR delta chain. The data originate from a study of gamma-delta T cells after stem cell transplantation. Germline V CDR1 and CDR2: GEAIGNYY, EKD. This CDR3 region has 22 residues. The ends were cut back, 3 bases at V and 0 bases at J, with 34 bases in the middle. TCRdb reanalyzed the RT-PCR reads using CATT. The table lists almost 3,000 delta-chain clones, 30% of them singletons. The sequencing sample was made of gamma-delta T cells. This rearrangement joins TRDV2 to TRDJ1; D may be TRDD2 (5 bases). This clonotype was obtained from a human donor. It is not recorded whose cells these are; they may come from a transplant donor. In DNA form, the CDR3 reads TGTGCCTGTGACCCAATATTGGCCTTCAACAACTTAAGTCTGCTACACACCGATAAACTCATCTTT. Amino acids: CACDPILAFNNLSLLHTDKLIF.